Below, 19 T cell receptor beta chains from the same sample are listed, as sequenced in a study of early stage breast cancer tumors. This table comes from immunoSEQ multiplex PCR, and its TCRdb copy is limited to in-frame clones, with some not included. The sample has 25,000 to 30,000 clones; more than 80% are singletons. Sample: blood. These receptors came from a person between 60 and 70 years old with breast cancer.

The gene calls are TRBV19 and TRBJ1-1, with D perhaps matching TRBD1 (6 bases). Between the trimmed V and J ends, which lost 6 bases and 1 base, there was a span of 18 bases. The CDR3 length is 16 residues. Germline V gene data show CDR1 as LNHDA and CDR2 as SQIVND (reference sequence). This chain's CDR3 is CASSPGQTGQNTEAFF. CDR3 DNA sequence: TGTGCCAGTAGCCCCGGGCAGACGGGACAGAACACTGAAGCTTTCTTT.

CDR3 protein: CASSLAGTGYEKLFF. CDR3 coding DNA: TGCGCCAGCAGCTTGGCCGGGACAGGGTATGAAAAACTGTTTTTT. The chain recombines TRBV5-1 with TRBJ1-4, with 9 bases aligning to TRBD1. Losses at the gene ends were 0 bases for V and 6 bases for J; bases not matched to a gene: 3. Germline-derived CDR1 and CDR2 are SGHRS and YFSETQ. The CDR3 extends over 15 amino acids.

This chain uses TRBV28 with TRBJ2-7; 8 bases are shared with TRBD2. From germline, CDR1 is MDHEN and CDR2 SYDVKM. The CDR3 spans 15 residues. Trimming cost V 6 bases and J 0 bases; bases outside gene matches: 7. The CDR3 spells CASRMTSASSYEQYF. DNA of the CDR3: TGTGCCAGCAGAATGACTAGCGCGAGCTCCTACGAGCAGTACTTC.

This clone came up a few times. The rearrangement links TRBV30 to TRBJ2-7, with TRBD1 matching over 7 bases. The CDR3 runs 14 residues. The germline gives CDR1 GTSNPN, CDR2 SVGIG (reference sequence). With 1 base clipped from V and 3 bases from J, the junction kept 6 bases outside the gene matches. The CDR3 DNA sequence: TGTGCCTGGAGTGCCGGGACAGCCTTCTACGAGCAGTACTTC. This codes for CAWSAGTAFYEQYF.

The table lists this clone with a few counts. J is TRBJ2-5 and V is TRBV11-2; D is unclear. The CDR3 length is 16 residues. CDR1 and CDR2 (germline): SGHAT, FQNNGV. V dropped 3 bases and J dropped 0 bases, with 14 bases sitting between them. The CDR3 DNA sequence: TGTGCCAGCAGCTTTCATAGCACCGGGTACCAAGAGACCCAGTACTTC. Its protein is CASSFHSTGYQETQYF. The full variable domain, with the rest looked up from reference TRBV11-2 and TRBJ2-5, is EAGVAQSPRYKIIEKRQSVAFWCNPISGHATLYWYQQILGQGPKLLIQFQNNGVVDDSQLPKDRFSAERLKGVDSTLKIQPAKLEDSAVYLCASSFHSTGYQETQYFGPGTRLLVL.

This chain connects TRBV18 to TRBJ1-3, with no clear D. Trimming removed 6 bases at V and 4 bases at J, with 13 bases between. The CDR3 contains 14 residues. Germline V lookup: CDR1 KGHSH, CDR2 LQKENI. In DNA, the CDR3 is TGTGCCAGCTCGCCGACTGTGGTGGGAAACACCATATATTTT. Residues: CASSPTVVGNTIYF.

V is TRBV5-4 and J is TRBJ1-2; no clear D gene. V gave up 5 bases and J gave up 6 bases, with 20 bases separating them. The length of the CDR3 is 15 residues. Per germline, CDR1 SGHNT and CDR2 YYREEE (reference sequence). The CDR3 here is CASSPWREGLNGYTF. The CDR3 DNA reads as TGTGCCAGCAGTCCCTGGCGAGAGGGCCTAAATGGCTACACCTTC.

The V gene is TRBV20-1, the J gene TRBJ2-1, with D perhaps TRBD1 (5 bases). The germline V gene has CDR1 DFQATT and CDR2 SNEGSKA (reference sequence). Trimming left V 5 bases short and J 7 bases short, with 9 bases between. This CDR3 is built from 11 residues. CDR3 protein: CSAPRANEQFF. Here the CDR3 DNA reads TGCAGTGCTCCCAGGGCAAATGAGCAGTTCTTC.

In this sample, this clone turned up once. The chain couples TRBV9 to TRBJ2-2, with 10 nucleotides matching TRBD2. This CDR3 is 19 amino acids long. Germline CDR1 and CDR2: SGDLS and YYNGEE. With V trimmed by 0 bases and J by 0 bases, 8 bases remained unmatched. The CDR3 protein is CASSVGTSGFLANTGELFF. The CDR3 DNA reads TGTGCCAGCAGCGTAGGGACTAGCGGTTTCCTCGCGAACACCGGGGAGCTGTTTTTT.

This rearrangement joins TRBV7-2 to TRBJ1-4, with D possibly matching TRBD1 (5 bases). V lost 1 base and J 8 bases, leaving 11 bases between the germline ends. Per germline, CDR1 SGHTA and CDR2 FQGNSA. The CDR3 has 14 amino acids. The CDR3 DNA reads TGTGCCAGCAGCTTAGGGGCAGGGCACGAAAAACTGTTTTTT. It is translated as CASSLGAGHEKLFF.

The chain employs TRBV5-1 and TRBJ2-1; 7 nucleotides match TRBD1. CDR3 length: 16 residues. From germline, CDR1 is SGHRS and CDR2 YFSETQ. J gave up 3 bases and V 0 bases, and 6 bases lay outside the gene matches. The CDR3 protein is CASSLGRGLVYNEQFF. CDR3 nucleotide sequence: TGCGCCAGCAGCTTGGGTAGGGGGCTTGTCTACAATGAGCAGTTCTTC.

This clone was observed a few times. This rearrangement joins TRBV19 to TRBJ1-4; 10 bases are a match to TRBD1. The CDR3 has 15 residues. With V trimmed by 5 bases and J by 8 bases, 8 bases remained unmatched. CDR1 and CDR2 from the germline V gene are LNHDA and SQIVND (reference sequence). The CDR3 DNA is TGTGCCAGTAGTCGGGCGGGGACAGGGGAAGAAAAACTGTTTTTT. Encoded protein: CASSRAGTGEEKLFF.

The genes are TRBV19 and TRBJ1-5, with D maybe TRBD1 (5 bases). Germline CDR1 and CDR2: LNHDA and SQIVND (reference sequence). The CDR3 is 12 amino acids. V was pared by 4 bases and J by 11 bases, with 12 bases between. The CDR3 DNA reads as TGTGCCAGTAGTACCCGGCAGGGCTCCCAGCATTTT. Translating gives CASSTRQGSQHF.

This clone was recorded only once. V usage is TRBV30 and J usage is TRBJ2-7; TRBD2 is a possible D gene (5 bases). CDR3 length equals 13 residues. Trimming stripped 5 bases from V and 9 bases from J, with 20 bases between. Looked up from germline, CDR1 is GTSNPN and CDR2 is SVGIG (reference sequence). The CDR3 nucleotides are TGTGCCTGGGAACCGGGGTCAAAGGCCGGGCAGTACTTC. Translated, it gives CAWEPGSKAGQYF.

The V and J genes are TRBV5-5 and TRBJ2-1; weak D call: TRBD1 (6 bases). This CDR3 has 13 residues. The germline V gene encodes CDR1 SGHKS and CDR2 YYEKEE (reference sequence). V shed 6 bases and J shed 13 bases, with 20 bases lying between them. This CDR3 is CASMGRQGLDQFF. In DNA form, the CDR3 reads TGTGCCAGCATGGGAAGGCAGGGGCTTGACCAGTTCTTC.

The chain couples TRBV28 to TRBJ1-1, with unresolved D. CDR3 length equals 14 residues. V dropped 3 bases and J dropped 4 bases, with 12 bases sitting between them. From germline, CDR1 is MDHEN and CDR2 SYDVKM. Here the CDR3 DNA reads TGTGCCAGCAGTTTTTTTGGGCGGGGCACTGAAGCTTTCTTT. This codes for CASSFFGRGTEAFF.

V is TRBV10-3 and J is TRBJ1-5; weak D call: TRBD1 (6 bases). CDR3 length: 15 residues. Trimming removed 6 bases at V and 6 bases at J, with 18 bases between. Germline loops: CDR1 ENHRY, CDR2 SYGVKD. CDR3: CAISSAGAQGQPQHF. CDR3 sequence (DNA): TGTGCCATCAGCTCCGCGGGGGCTCAGGGTCAGCCCCAGCATTTT.

The rearrangement links TRBV5-8 to TRBJ2-7, with unresolved D. The V gene's germline CDR1 is SGHTS and CDR2 YDEGEE. Trimming left V 1 base short and J 3 bases short, with 2 bases between. The CDR3 length is 11 residues. CDR3 amino acids: CASSLRYEQYF. The CDR3, as DNA: TGTGCCAGCAGCTTGCGCTACGAGCAGTACTTC.

The rearrangement uses TRBV30 and TRBJ1-5; D ambiguous. V was shortened by 0 bases and J by 2 bases, with 17 bases between the two germline ends. CDR3 length: 17 residues. CDR1 is GTSNPN, CDR2 SVGIG, per germline (reference sequence). Written as DNA, the CDR3 is TGTGCCTGGAGTGTAACGTACCGCAATCGGGGCAATCAGCCCCAGCATTTT. Translated, it gives CAWSVTYRNRGNQPQHF.